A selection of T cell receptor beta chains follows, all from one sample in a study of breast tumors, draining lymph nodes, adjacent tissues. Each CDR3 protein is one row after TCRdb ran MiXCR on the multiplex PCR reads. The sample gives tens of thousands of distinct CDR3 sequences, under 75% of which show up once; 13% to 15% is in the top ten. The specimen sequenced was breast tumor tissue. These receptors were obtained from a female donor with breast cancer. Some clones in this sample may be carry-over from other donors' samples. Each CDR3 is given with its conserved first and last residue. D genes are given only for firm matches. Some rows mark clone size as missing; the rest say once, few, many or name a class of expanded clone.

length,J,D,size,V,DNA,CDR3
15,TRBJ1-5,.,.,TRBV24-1,TGTGCCACCAGTGATATCCGACAGGTAAATCAGCCCCAGCATTTT,CATSDIRQVNQPQHF
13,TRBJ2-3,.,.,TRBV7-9,TGTGCCAGCAGCTTTGCTAGCACAGATACGCAGTATTTT,CASSFASTDTQYF
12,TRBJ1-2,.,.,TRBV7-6,TGTGCCAGCAGCGACGGAGGCTATGGCTACACCTTC,CASSDGGYGYTF
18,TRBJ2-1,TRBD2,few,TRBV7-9,TGTGCCAGCAGCTTCACCTCTAGCGGGAGGGCCGGGGGGGGTGAGCAGTTCTTC,CASSFTSSGRAGGGEQFF
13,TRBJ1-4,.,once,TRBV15,TGTGCCACCAGCAGAGTAGAGAATGAAAAACTGTTTTTT,CATSRVENEKLFF
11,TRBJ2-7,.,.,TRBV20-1,TGCAGTGCTAGTATGCACCTCGAGCAGTACTTC,CSASMHLEQYF
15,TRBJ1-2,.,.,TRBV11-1,TGTGCCAGCAGCTTAGGGAGGACGGATAACTATGGCTACACCTTC,CASSLGRTDNYGYTF
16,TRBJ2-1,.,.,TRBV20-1,TGCAGTGCTAGATCCCAGGGGGGGGAGTCCTACAATGAGCAGTTCTTC,CSARSQGGESYNEQFF
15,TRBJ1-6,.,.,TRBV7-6,TGTGCCAGCAGCTTAGGCCGGGACCTCAATTCACCCCTCCACTTT,CASSLGRDLNSPLHF
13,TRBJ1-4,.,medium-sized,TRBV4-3,TGCGCCAGCAGCCAAGTGCTTGCTGAAAAACTGTTTTTT,CASSQVLAEKLFF
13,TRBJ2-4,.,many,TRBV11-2,TGTGCCAGCAGCTTAGCAGCCAAAAACATTCAGTACTTC,CASSLAAKNIQYF
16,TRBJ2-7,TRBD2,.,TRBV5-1,TGCGCCAGCAGCTTGGCTTTGACTAGCAATTCTAACGAGCAGTACTTC,CASSLALTSNSNEQYF
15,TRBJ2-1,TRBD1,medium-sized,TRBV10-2,TGCGCCAGCATGAGAGGCCCAGGGGGCGCTAAAGAGCAGTTCTTC,CASMRGPGGAKEQFF
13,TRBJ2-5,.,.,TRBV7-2,TGTGCCAGCATCAAGGCCGCAGGAGAGACCCAGTACTTC,CASIKAAGETQYF
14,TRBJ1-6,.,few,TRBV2,TGTGCCAGCAGAACTCAGGGGTTAGGTTCACCCCTCCACTTT,CASRTQGLGSPLHF
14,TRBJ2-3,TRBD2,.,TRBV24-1,TGTGCCACCAGTGACGCGGGGGGCACAGATACGCAGTATTTT,CATSDAGGTDTQYF
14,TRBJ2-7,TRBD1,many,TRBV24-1,TGTGCCATTCGGATGACAGGGGGTGAGTACGAGCAGTACTTC,CAIRMTGGEYEQYF
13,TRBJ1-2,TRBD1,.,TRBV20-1,TGCAGTGCTATGCGGACAGGGAACTATGGCTACACCTTC,CSAMRTGNYGYTF
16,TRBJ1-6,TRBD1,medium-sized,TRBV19,TGTGCCAGTAGTATAATCCTGGACAGGGGCAATTCACCCCTCCACTTT,CASSIILDRGNSPLHF
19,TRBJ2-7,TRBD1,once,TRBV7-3,TGTGCCAGCAGTGTGCCGTCGCGGACAGGGGGCAAAAGGGGACACGAGCAGTACTTC,CASSVPSRTGGKRGHEQYF
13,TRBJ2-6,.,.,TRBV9,TGTGCCAGCAGCAACAGTGGGGCCAACGTCCTGACTTTC,CASSNSGANVLTF
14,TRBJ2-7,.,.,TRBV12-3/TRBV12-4,TGTGCCAGCAGTTTCGAGCCATCCTCCTACGAGCAGTACTTC,CASSFEPSSYEQYF
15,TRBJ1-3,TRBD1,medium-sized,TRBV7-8,TGTGCCAGCAGCTTAGGAGGACAGGGTCGAAACACCATATATTTT,CASSLGGQGRNTIYF
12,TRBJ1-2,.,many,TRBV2,TGTGCCCCCTTTGGGGTGGCGGGGGGCTACACCTTC,CAPFGVAGGYTF
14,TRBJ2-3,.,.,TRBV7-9,TGTGCCAGCAGCCCCGTCACTAGCACAGATACGCAGTATTTT,CASSPVTSTDTQYF
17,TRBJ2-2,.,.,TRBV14,TGTGCCAGCAGCCAAGGGCTACGGACAGCGTACACCGGGGAGCTGTTTTTT,CASSQGLRTAYTGELFF
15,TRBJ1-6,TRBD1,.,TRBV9,TGTGCCAGCAGCGTAGGTCGGGACAGGGCTTCACCCCTCCACTTT,CASSVGRDRASPLHF
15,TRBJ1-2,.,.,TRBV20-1,TGCAGTGCTAGAGGTGCGGGCAGCGACAGCTATGGCTACACCTTC,CSARGAGSDSYGYTF
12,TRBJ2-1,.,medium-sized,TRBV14,TGTGCCAGCCGACCTTCCCACAATGAGCAGTTCTTC,CASRPSHNEQFF
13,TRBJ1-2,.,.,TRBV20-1,TGCAGTGCTAGAGATAGGAACCTCGATGGCTACACCTTC,CSARDRNLDGYTF
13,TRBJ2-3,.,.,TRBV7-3,TGTGCCAGCAGCTCTAGGCCCACAGATACGCAGTATTTT,CASSSRPTDTQYF
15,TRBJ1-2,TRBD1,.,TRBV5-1,TGCGCCAGCAGCTTGGCAACTGGACAGGGCGGTGGCTACACCTTC,CASSLATGQGGGYTF
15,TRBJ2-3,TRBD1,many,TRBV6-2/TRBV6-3,TGTGCCAGCAGAAAGACAGGGCTTTACACAGATACGCAGTATTTT,CASRKTGLYTDTQYF
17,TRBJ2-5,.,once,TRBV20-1,TGCAGTGCTAGAGACCTACTAGGGAGAGGGCCCCAAGAGACCCAGTACTTC,CSARDLLGRGPQETQYF
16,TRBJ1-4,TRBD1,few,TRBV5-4,TGTGCCAGCAGCTTAGACAGGGGATCAACTAATGAAAAACTGTTTTTT,CASSLDRGSTNEKLFF
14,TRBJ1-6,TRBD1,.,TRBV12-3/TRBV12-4,TGTGCCAGCAGTATAGGACAGGATAATTCACCCCTCCACTTT,CASSIGQDNSPLHF
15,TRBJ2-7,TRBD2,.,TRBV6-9,TGTGCCAGCAGGCGGACTAGCGGGGGATCGGGCGAGCAGTACTTC,CASRRTSGGSGEQYF
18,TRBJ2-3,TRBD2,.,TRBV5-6,TGTGCCAGCAGCTTGGTCTTGACTAGCGGGAGGTGGTCAGATACGCAGTATTTT,CASSLVLTSGRWSDTQYF
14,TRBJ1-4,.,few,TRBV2,TGTGCCAGCAGTGCTAGTGCAACTAATGAAAAACTGTTTTTT,CASSASATNEKLFF
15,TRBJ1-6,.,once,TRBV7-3,TGTGCCAGCAGCTTAGGTACCGCAGGGAATTCACCCCTCCACTTT,CASSLGTAGNSPLHF
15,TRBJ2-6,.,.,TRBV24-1,TGTGCCACCAGTGATCGGGGCTCTGGGGCCAACGTCCTGACTTTC,CATSDRGSGANVLTF
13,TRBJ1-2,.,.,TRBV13,TGTGCCAGCAGTGGGGACATTTCCTATGGCTACACCTTC,CASSGDISYGYTF
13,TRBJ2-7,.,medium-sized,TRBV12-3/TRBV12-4,TGTGCCAGCGGCCGGGACACCTACTACGAGCAGTACTTC,CASGRDTYYEQYF
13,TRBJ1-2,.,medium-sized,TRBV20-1,TGCAGTGCTAGAGATCTAGACAGTTATGGCTACACCTTC,CSARDLDSYGYTF
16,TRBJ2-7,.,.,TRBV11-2,TGTGCCAGCAGTTCCTTAGCGGACAGGCCGTTAGACGAGCAGTACTTC,CASSSLADRPLDEQYF
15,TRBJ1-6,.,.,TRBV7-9,TGTGCCAGCAGCTTTATGGGGACGCCTAATTCACCCCTCCACTTT,CASSFMGTPNSPLHF
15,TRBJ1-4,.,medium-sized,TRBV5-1,TGCGCCAGCAGCTCCGGACAGCCTGGAAATGAAAAACTGTTTTTT,CASSSGQPGNEKLFF